This TCR beta chain was observed in a study of CD8+CD57+ T cells in acquired aplastic anemia. Whole-study context: DNA per sorted CD4+ or CD8+ sample ranged about 0.2 to 30 ug, averaging about 3.4 ug.

It was patients with CD8+CD57+ cell expansion by flow cytometry who were chosen for sequencing. TCR beta VDJ and CDR3 profiling used genomic DNA as template. TCRdb re-analysed the reads in MiXCR, keeping a single row per CDR3 protein. This table holds about 160,000 distinct CDR3 sequences, 48% found once. This clonotype came up many times. The CDR3 totals 12 residues. CDR1 is LNHNV, CDR2 YYDKDF, per germline (reference sequence). V gave up 6 bases and J gave up 5 bases, with 10 bases separating them. Input material: sorted CD4+, CD8+, or CD8+CD57+ T cells (not recorded which) from PBMCs. The sequence was collected from a human donor with aplastic anemia. The chain has TRBV15 and TRBJ2-5, with a weak D call TRBD2 (7 bases). The CDR3 DNA is TGTGCCACCAGGGGGGGGCTGGAGACCCAGTACTTC. This gives the protein CATRGGLETQYF.